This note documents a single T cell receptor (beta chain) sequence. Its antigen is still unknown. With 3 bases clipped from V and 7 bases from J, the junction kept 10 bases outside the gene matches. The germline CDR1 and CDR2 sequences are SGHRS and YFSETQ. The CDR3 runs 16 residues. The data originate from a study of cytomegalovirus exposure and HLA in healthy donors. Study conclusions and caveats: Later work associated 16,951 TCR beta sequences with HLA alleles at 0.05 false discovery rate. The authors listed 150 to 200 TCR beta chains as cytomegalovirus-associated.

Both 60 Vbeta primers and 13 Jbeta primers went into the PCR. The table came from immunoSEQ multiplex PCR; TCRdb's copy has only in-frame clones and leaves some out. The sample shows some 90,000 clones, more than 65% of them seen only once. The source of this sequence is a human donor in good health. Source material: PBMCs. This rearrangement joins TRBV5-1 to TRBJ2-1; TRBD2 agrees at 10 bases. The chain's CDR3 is CASSSGLAGGGNEQFF. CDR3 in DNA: TGCGCCAGCAGCTCCGGTTTAGCGGGGGGAGGAAATGAGCAGTTCTTC.